These T cell receptor beta chains were read from a single sample in a study of blood T cell repertoires in COVID-19. Sequencing used immunoSEQ multiplex PCR; TCRdb keeps in-frame clones, though not all of them. The repertoire holds around 80,000 clones, with 70% to 90% as singletons. Sequenced sample: peripheral blood. The receptor source for this set is a woman of 80 years or more with acute or convalescent COVID-19. The CDR3 runs from the conserved cysteine through the conserved F or W. Fields, in order: D gene, V gene, J gene, clone size, CDR3 protein, CDR3 DNA. The D gene is left open where the match is weak. Some rows mark clone size as missing; the rest say once, few, many or name a class of expanded clone.

TRBD1,TRBV14,TRBJ2-7,.,CASSHVSDRAWEQYF,TGTGCCAGCAGCCATGTTTCGGACAGGGCGTGGGAGCAGTACTTC
.,TRBV6-6,TRBJ1-4,.,CASSYSRGEKLFF,TGTGCCAGCAGTTACTCACGGGGGGAAAAACTGTTTTTT
TRBD1,TRBV5-1,TRBJ1-1,.,CASSFRQGTTEAFF,TGCGCCAGCAGCTTCCGACAGGGGACCACTGAAGCTTTCTTT
TRBD1,TRBV19,TRBJ2-3,.,CASSISGQGLDTQYF,TGTGCCAGTAGTATATCCGGACAGGGGTTAGATACGCAGTATTTT
TRBD1,TRBV15,TRBJ2-7,.,CATSRAGQGNEQYF,TGTGCCACCAGCAGAGCTGGACAGGGAAACGAGCAGTACTTC
.,TRBV29-1,TRBJ2-7,.,CSVRRPYSYEQYF,TGCAGCGTACGGAGACCCTACTCCTACGAGCAGTACTTC
.,TRBV14,TRBJ2-2,once,CASSPHRYTGELFF,TGTGCCAGCAGCCCCCACAGGTACACCGGGGAGCTGTTTTTT
TRBD1,TRBV7-2,TRBJ1-2,.,CASSLGQGMDYGYTF,TGTGCCAGCAGCTTAGGACAGGGGATGGACTATGGCTACACCTTC
.,TRBV6-2/TRBV6-3,TRBJ2-2,.,CASSYWAARVTGELFF,TGTGCCAGCAGTTACTGGGCAGCCCGCGTCACCGGGGAGCTGTTTTTT
.,TRBV9,TRBJ2-1,.,CASSVGGGRNEQFF,TGTGCCAGCAGCGTGGGAGGGGGAAGGAATGAGCAGTTCTTC
.,TRBV5-4,TRBJ2-7,.,CASSANGYEQYF,TGTGCCAGCAGCGCCAACGGGTACGAGCAGTACTTC
.,TRBV2,TRBJ1-2,once,CASSEVRGTYGYTF,TGTGCCAGCAGTGAAGTCAGGGGAACCTATGGCTACACCTTC
.,TRBV23-1,TRBJ1-5,.,CASRYQGLLSNQPQHF,TGCGCCAGCCGATACCAGGGGCTCCTAAGCAATCAGCCCCAGCATTTT
TRBD2,TRBV7-6,TRBJ2-5,.,CASSLGLAGDNYQETQYF,TGTGCCAGCAGCTTGGGACTAGCGGGGGATAATTACCAAGAGACCCAGTACTTC
.,TRBV19,TRBJ2-6,.,CASSIAGVLTF,TGTGCCAGTAGTATTGCGGGGGTCCTGACTTTC
TRBD1,TRBV4-1,TRBJ1-1,.,CASSLRQGGEKTTEAFF,TGCGCCAGCAGCCTCAGACAGGGGGGCGAGAAGACGACTGAAGCTTTCTTT
.,TRBV29-1,TRBJ2-7,.,CSAIGSTREQYF,TGCAGCGCGATCGGGTCAACGAGGGAGCAGTACTTC
.,TRBV25-1,TRBJ2-1,.,CASSVNNEQFF,TGTGCCAGCAGTGTCAACAATGAGCAGTTCTTC
TRBD2,TRBV4-3,TRBJ2-4,.,CASSQGEGPFNIQYF,TGCGCCAGCAGCCAAGGGGAGGGCCCCTTTAACATTCAGTACTTC
TRBD2,TRBV29-1,TRBJ2-7,.,CSGRLAGSGEQYF,TGCAGCGGTCGACTAGCGGGATCCGGCGAGCAGTACTTC
.,TRBV7-3,TRBJ2-3,once,CASSSSQGTQYF,TGTGCCAGCAGCTCTTCTCAGGGTACGCAGTATTTT
.,TRBV3-1/TRBV3-2,TRBJ1-4,.,CASSQDRRKVCTNEKLFF,TGTGCCAGCAGCCAGGATCGCAGGAAGGTTTGCACTAATGAAAAACTGTTTTTT
TRBD1,TRBV9,TRBJ2-5,.,CASSETGGLKTQYF,TGTGCCAGCAGCGAAACAGGGGGCCTGAAGACCCAGTACTTC
TRBD1,TRBV7-3,TRBJ2-1,.,CASSLWTGGYNEQFF,TGTGCCAGCAGCTTATGGACAGGGGGCTACAATGAGCAGTTCTTC
TRBD2,TRBV9,TRBJ2-5,.,CASSPFGSGPETQYF,TGTGCCAGCAGCCCCTTTGGTAGCGGGCCGGAGACCCAGTACTTC
.,TRBV5-1,TRBJ2-1,.,CASSLAGAGDSPKKFF,TGCGCCAGCAGCTTGGCGGGGGCGGGAGACTCCCCTAAGAAGTTCTTC
TRBD2,TRBV4-1,TRBJ2-2,.,CASSPHTSAGGELFF,TGCGCCAGCAGCCCCCACACTAGCGCGGGAGGAGAGCTGTTTTTT
.,TRBV7-9,TRBJ1-1,.,CASRQRQEMNTEAFF,TGTGCCAGCAGACAACGACAGGAGATGAACACTGAAGCTTTCTTT
.,TRBV2,TRBJ2-1,.,CASRRASVASYNEQFF,TGTGCCAGCAGGAGGGCTAGCGTTGCCTCCTACAATGAGCAGTTCTTC
TRBD1,TRBV6-5,TRBJ1-2,.,CASSGITGGNYGYTF,TGTGCCAGCAGCGGAATTACAGGGGGTAACTATGGCTACACCTTC
TRBD1,TRBV5-1,TRBJ1-2,.,CASSLAGQVGNYGYTF,TGCGCCAGCAGCTTGGCTGGACAGGTTGGGAACTATGGCTACACCTTC
TRBD2,TRBV15,TRBJ2-5,.,CATSSEGGSGETQYF,TGTGCCACCAGCAGCGAGGGAGGGTCAGGGGAGACCCAGTACTTC
.,TRBV7-2,TRBJ1-1,.,CASSFTLNTEAFF,TGTGCCAGCAGCTTTACATTGAACACTGAAGCTTTCTTT
.,TRBV29-1,TRBJ1-5,.,CSVAPGVGQPQHF,TGCAGCGTTGCCCCAGGGGTCGGTCAGCCCCAGCATTTT
TRBD2,TRBV9,TRBJ2-7,few,CASSVEAGGPTYEQYF,TGTGCCAGCAGCGTAGAGGCGGGAGGGCCCACCTACGAGCAGTACTTC
.,TRBV3-1/TRBV3-2,TRBJ2-7,few,CASSHRGFEQYF,TGTGCCAGCAGCCATCGGGGTTTCGAGCAGTACTTC
TRBD1,TRBV9,TRBJ2-2,.,CASSVYRDSNTGELFF,TGTGCCAGCAGCGTATACAGGGACAGCAACACCGGGGAGCTGTTTTTT
TRBD1,TRBV6-5,TRBJ1-2,.,CASGWDRGSGYTF,TGTGCCAGCGGTTGGGACAGGGGTAGTGGCTACACCTTC
.,TRBV5-1,TRBJ2-2,.,CASSEMPGAGELFF,TGCGCCAGCAGCGAAATGCCAGGGGCCGGGGAGCTGTTTTTT
TRBD1,TRBV18,TRBJ2-4,few,CASSPVEDRYIQYF,TGTGCCAGCTCACCAGTGGAGGACAGGTACATTCAGTACTTC
.,TRBV27,TRBJ1-2,once,CASSSSTGSDYGYTF,.